Listed below are T cell receptor beta chains from one sample, sequenced in a study of technical replicates of blood from several donors. Only in-frame clones appear in the TCRdb table, and some are missing; sequencing was by immunoSEQ multiplex PCR. The data hold about 80,000 clones, with about 91% observed a single time. Sample: T cells isolated from PBMCs. Every receptor here comes from a human donor in good health. Both conserved end residues are part of each CDR3. A D gene is named only where the DNA matches it firmly. Not every row has a clone size; where given, it reads once, few, many or a size class.

V: TRBV28; size: -; D: TRBD2; J: TRBJ2-7; DNA: TGTGCCAGCAGCGGCCTAGCGGATTCCTACGAGCAGTACTTC; CDR3: CASSGLADSYEQYF
V: TRBV19; size: -; D: -; J: TRBJ1-2; DNA: TGTGCCAGTAGTATGGGGGCCAGTCAAGGCTACACCTTC; CDR3: CASSMGASQGYTF
V: TRBV6-5; size: -; D: TRBD2; J: TRBJ2-1; DNA: TGTGCCAGCAGTTACTCTACTAGCGGACTCTACAATGAGCAGTTCTTC; CDR3: CASSYSTSGLYNEQFF
V: TRBV28; size: -; D: -; J: TRBJ2-3; DNA: TGTGCCAGCAGTTTACGAGGAGATACGCAGTATTTT; CDR3: CASSLRGDTQYF
V: TRBV11-2; size: -; D: TRBD1; J: TRBJ2-4; DNA: TGTGCCAGCAGGCCCGACAGGGCTACTAAAAACATTCAGTACTTC; CDR3: CASRPDRATKNIQYF
V: TRBV10-3; size: -; D: -; J: TRBJ2-1; DNA: TGTGCCATCAGTGAGAATAGCGCTAAAGCTTACAATGAGCAGTTCTTC; CDR3: CAISENSAKAYNEQFF
V: TRBV6-6; size: once; D: -; J: TRBJ1-4; DNA: TGTGCCAGCAGTTACTTAGGGACTCGTGAAAAACTGTTTTTT; CDR3: CASSYLGTREKLFF
V: TRBV10-3; size: -; D: TRBD1; J: TRBJ2-1; DNA: TGTGCCATCTCCGGAACAGGGGGTGGCAATGAGCAGTTCTTC; CDR3: CAISGTGGGNEQFF
V: TRBV4-1; size: -; D: TRBD2; J: TRBJ2-4; DNA: TGCGCCAGCAGCCAAGAAGAAATAGCGGGAGCTAACATTCAGTACTTC; CDR3: CASSQEEIAGANIQYF
V: TRBV2; size: -; D: -; J: TRBJ2-1; DNA: TGTGCCAGCACGGCTAACAGGGTTCCCCACAATGAGCAGTTCTTC; CDR3: CASTANRVPHNEQFF
V: TRBV2; size: -; D: -; J: TRBJ2-7; DNA: TGTGCCAGCCTGACCTTTCTAGCGTGGGACTCCTACGAGCAGTACTTC; CDR3: CASLTFLAWDSYEQYF
V: TRBV30; size: -; D: TRBD1; J: TRBJ2-7; DNA: TGTGCCTGGAGTGGAAGTTGGGACAGGGCCTACGAGCAGTACTTC; CDR3: CAWSGSWDRAYEQYF
V: TRBV7-8; size: once; D: TRBD1; J: TRBJ2-7; DNA: TGTGCCAGCAGCTTAGACAGGGGGTCCTACGAGCAGTACTTC; CDR3: CASSLDRGSYEQYF
V: TRBV11-2; size: -; D: -; J: TRBJ2-5; DNA: TGTGCCAGCAGCTTTAGTGAGACCCAGTACTTC; CDR3: CASSFSETQYF
V: TRBV5-6; size: -; D: -; J: TRBJ2-1; DNA: TGTGCCAGCAGCAGACTCCAGAGCATCGATGAGCAGTTCTTC; CDR3: CASSRLQSIDEQFF
V: TRBV29-1; size: few; D: -; J: TRBJ1-1; DNA: TGCAGCGTTGAACAGACAGCTTACACTGAAGCTTTCTTT; CDR3: CSVEQTAYTEAFF
V: TRBV27; size: -; D: TRBD1; J: TRBJ1-1; DNA: TGTGCCAGCAGGGCCGGGACAGGCCCAATGAACACTGAAGCTTTCTTT; CDR3: CASRAGTGPMNTEAFF
V: TRBV21-1; size: -; D: -; J: TRBJ2-3; DNA: TGTGCCAGCAGCAAAATCGGCAGGGTGCGTGCAGATACGCAGTATTTT; CDR3: CASSKIGRVRADTQYF
V: TRBV6-1; size: -; D: TRBD2; J: TRBJ2-7; DNA: TGTGCCAGCCGGGGGACTAGCGCTACCTACGAGCAGTACTTC; CDR3: CASRGTSATYEQYF
V: TRBV27; size: -; D: -; J: TRBJ1-2; DNA: TGTGCCAGCAGTTTTGGCCGGGAGGACTATGGCTACACCTTC; CDR3: CASSFGREDYGYTF
V: TRBV6-4; size: -; D: TRBD1; J: TRBJ1-1; DNA: TGTGCCAGCAGTAGACAGGGGGACACTGAAGCTTTCTTT; CDR3: CASSRQGDTEAFF
V: TRBV18; size: -; D: -; J: TRBJ1-5; DNA: TGTGCCAGCTCGGACAACCCTGGGAATCAGCCCCAGCATTTT; CDR3: CASSDNPGNQPQHF
V: TRBV27; size: -; D: -; J: TRBJ1-5; DNA: TGTGCCAGCAGCCCAGACAGTGCTCAGCCCCAGCATTTT; CDR3: CASSPDSAQPQHF
V: TRBV13; size: -; D: TRBD1; J: TRBJ1-4; DNA: TGTGCCAGCGGAGAAAACATGGACAGGGGGACTGAAAAACTGTTTTTT; CDR3: CASGENMDRGTEKLFF
V: TRBV5-6; size: -; D: -; J: TRBJ2-4; DNA: TGTGCCAGCAGCCGGGATGAGATCCGCATTCAGTACTTC; CDR3: CASSRDEIRIQYF
V: TRBV5-1; size: -; D: -; J: TRBJ2-2; DNA: TGCGCCAGCAGCTTGGTGGGGCCGGGCACCGGGGAGCTGTTTTTT; CDR3: CASSLVGPGTGELFF
V: TRBV7-8; size: -; D: -; J: TRBJ2-2; DNA: TGTGCCAGCAGCTTACGCGAATTAACCGGGGAGCTGTTTTTT; CDR3: CASSLRELTGELFF
V: TRBV19; size: -; D: -; J: TRBJ1-4; DNA: TGTGCCAGTAGGTACAGGGCCAATGAAAAACTGTTTTTT; CDR3: CASRYRANEKLFF
V: TRBV7-9; size: -; D: TRBD2; J: TRBJ2-3; DNA: TGTGCCAGCAGCTCCGGGACTCTACCGGGAGGTACGCAGTATTTT; CDR3: CASSSGTLPGGTQYF
V: TRBV18; size: once; D: -; J: TRBJ2-5; DNA: TGTGCCAGCTCACCTCCACAGGCTCAAGAGACCCAGTACTTC; CDR3: CASSPPQAQETQYF
V: TRBV7-3; size: -; D: TRBD1; J: TRBJ2-1; DNA: TGTGCCAGCAGCCTCGACAGGGGCAATGAGCAGTTCTTC; CDR3: CASSLDRGNEQFF
V: TRBV6-1; size: -; D: -; J: TRBJ1-1; DNA: TGTGCCAGCAGTGAAGTTCGGGACACTGAAGCTTTCTTT; CDR3: CASSEVRDTEAFF
V: TRBV25-1; size: -; D: TRBD2; J: TRBJ2-2; DNA: TGTGCCAGCAGTGAATCGGGAGGGAAGAACACCGGGGAGCTGTTTTTT; CDR3: CASSESGGKNTGELFF